Presented here are 27 T cell receptor beta chains from one specimen sequenced in a study of beta chain features in type 1 diabetes. Study-level results: There was a moderate but significant shortening of TCRB CDR3s in all four CD4+ subsets of Type 1 diabetes patients.

These receptors' targets are unknown. The authors reverse transcribed all of the isolated RNA, so sequencing captured expressed TCRB transcripts. The data were produced by immunoSEQ multiplex PCR, yet TCRdb's version contains in-frame clones alone and is incomplete. The sample records roughly 300,000 clones, approximately 10% being singletons. The sequenced sample consisted of central memory CD4+ T cells from blood. These receptors came from a man aged 30 to 45 with type 1 diabetes.

This clone has just a few counts. The rearrangement joins TRBV5-4 to TRBJ2-7; D perhaps matches TRBD2 (5 bases). Trimming removed 4 bases from V and 4 bases from J, with 12 bases in between. The V gene's germline CDR1 is SGHNT and CDR2 YYREEE (reference sequence). This CDR3 region has 13 residues. CDR3 sequence (DNA): TGTGCCAGCAGCGCTGGGGAGCGTTACGAGCAGTACTTC. This sequence encodes CASSAGERYEQYF.

This clone was counted a few times. The chain joins TRBV28 to TRBJ2-7, with TRBD2 identical over 9 bases. CDR3 length: 15 amino acids. Germline V gene lookup returns CDR1 MDHEN and CDR2 SYDVKM. V gave up 3 bases and J gave up 7 bases; unmatched junction bases: 10. CDR3 amino acids: CASSFVTSGVGEQYF. The CDR3 DNA reads as TGTGCCAGCAGTTTTGTGACTAGCGGTGTGGGGGAGCAGTACTTC.

This clone was counted a few times. V gene TRBV11-2 combines with J gene TRBJ1-6; no clear D gene. Germline loops: CDR1 SGHAT, CDR2 FQNNGV. V dropped 5 bases and J dropped 8 bases, with 13 bases sitting between them. The CDR3 runs 14 residues. CDR3 sequence: CASSALIGDSPLHF. The CDR3 DNA reads TGTGCCAGCAGCGCCTTAATTGGGGATTCACCCCTCCACTTT.

The V call is TRBV7-9, the J call TRBJ1-1, with 8 bases identical to TRBD1. Unmatched junction bases numbered 4, after V lost 5 bases and J lost 5 bases. CDR3 length: 13 amino acids. The germline V gene encodes CDR1 SEHNR and CDR2 FQNEAQ (reference sequence). The CDR3 DNA is TGTGCCAGCAGCCGACAGGGGACTACTGAAGCTTTCTTT. Its translation: CASSRQGTTEAFF.

Only a few counts were recorded for this clone. The chain has TRBV27 and TRBJ2-3; D uncertain. Germline lookup yields CDR1 MNHEY and CDR2 SMNVEV (reference sequence). The CDR3 covers 13 residues. Trimming cost V 6 bases and J 2 bases, with 9 bases left between them. The CDR3 here is CASSVTLTDTQYF. The CDR3 coding sequence is TGTGCCAGCAGCGTGACGCTCACAGATACGCAGTATTTT.

The chain combines TRBV5-1 with TRBJ2-3; TRBD2 matches 13 bases. V was pared by 4 bases and J by 1 base, with 6 bases of the junction left unmatched. The CDR3 covers 17 residues. The germline CDR1 and CDR2 sequences are SGHRS and YFSETQ. CDR3 bases: TGCGCCAGCAGCGTGACTAGCGGGGGGCCCGGCACAGATACGCAGTATTTT. This translates into CASSVTSGGPGTDTQYF. The full variable domain, rest sourced from reference TRBV5-1 and TRBJ2-3, is KAGVTQTPRYLIKTRGQQVTLSCSPISGHRSVSWYQQTPGQGLQFLFEYFSETQRNKGNFPGRFSGRQFSNSRSEMNVSTLELGDSALYLCASSVTSGGPGTDTQYFGPGTRLTVL.

This chain connects TRBV7-2 to TRBJ1-2; D possibly corresponds to TRBD1 (5 bases). The CDR3 sequence is 11 residues long. Trimming cost V 3 bases and J 8 bases, with 7 bases left between them. Germline V gene data show CDR1 as SGHTA and CDR2 as FQGNSA. The CDR3 DNA reads as TGTGCCAGCAGCTTCCGGACAGGCTACACCTTC. Amino acid sequence: CASSFRTGYTF.

This clone was seen a few times. The rearrangement joins TRBV7-9 to TRBJ2-1; 9 bases are shared with TRBD1. This CDR3 spans 16 amino acids. Germline V gives CDR1 SEHNR, CDR2 FQNEAQ (reference sequence). Unmatched junction bases numbered 3, after V lost 1 base and J lost 2 bases. The CDR3 nucleotides are TGTGCCAGCAGCTTAGTCGGGACAGGGCCCTACAATGAGCAGTTCTTC. Protein: CASSLVGTGPYNEQFF. Combining the CDR3 with reference TRBV7-9 and TRBJ2-1 gives the whole variable domain DTGVSQNPRHKITKRGQNVTFRCDPISEHNRLYWYRQTLGQGPEFLTYFQNEAQLEKSRLLSDRFSAERPKGSFSTLEIQRTEQGDSAMYLCASSLVGTGPYNEQFFGPGTRLTVL.

The chain recombines TRBV25-1 with TRBJ2-7; 12 bases line up with TRBD2. The junction had 3 bases not matched to a gene; V was cut back by 4 bases and J by 5 bases. Germline values: CDR1 MGHDK, CDR2 SYGVNS. There are 14 residues in the CDR3. CDR3 protein: CASSASGGAHEQYF. The CDR3 bases are TGTGCCAGCAGTGCTAGCGGGGGGGCGCACGAGCAGTACTTC.

This clone turned up a few times. The chain has TRBV6-1 and TRBJ1-2, with D possibly TRBD1 on 5 matching bases. V lost 2 bases, J lost 3 bases, and 10 bases lay in between. The CDR3 sequence is 14 residues long. Germline CDR1 and CDR2: MNHNS and SASEGT. The CDR3 loop is CASSERGNDYGYTF. CDR3 bases: TGTGCCAGCAGTGAAAGGGGTAATGACTATGGCTACACCTTC.

This clone was observed a handful of times. This chain uses TRBV7-9 with TRBJ1-6, with D maybe TRBD1 (6 bases). The germline CDR1 and CDR2 sequences are SEHNR and FQNEAQ (reference sequence). Trimming cost V 5 bases and J 7 bases, with 9 bases left between them. The CDR3 is 13 residues long. The CDR3 spells CASSQGTNSPLHF. CDR3 coding DNA: TGTGCCAGCAGCCAGGGGACAAATTCACCCCTCCACTTT.

Details on this clone: Compared with germline, one end of the junction differs, possibly owing to a read error. This chain joins TRBV5-1 and TRBJ2-1; D possibly corresponds to TRBD1 (5 bases). The CDR3 is made up of 15 amino acids. The germline V gene encodes CDR1 SGHRS and CDR2 YFSETQ. In DNA form, the CDR3 reads TGCGCCAGCAGACACGCAGGGTCATCCTATAATGAGCAGTTCTTC. Amino acid sequence: CASRHAGSSYNEQFF.

This clone has more than one count but fewer than ten. The chain joins TRBV6-6 to TRBJ1-5; D is unresolved. This CDR3 comprises 14 residues. V was trimmed by 0 bases and J by 10 bases, leaving 13 bases between them. Germline CDR1 is MNHNY and CDR2 is SVGAGI (reference sequence). The CDR3 bases are TGTGCCAGCAGTTACTCGGAACGGGGTTTACCCCAGCATTTT. Translating gives CASSYSERGLPQHF.

V usage is TRBV18 and J usage is TRBJ2-1; D possibly matches TRBD1 or TRBD2 (5 bases each). Per the germline V gene, CDR1 is KGHSH and CDR2 is LQKENI. The CDR3 runs 13 residues. V dropped 4 bases and J dropped 6 bases, with 10 bases sitting between them. CDR3 sequence (DNA): TGTGCCAGCTCACGTGGGACGAGCAATGAGCAGTTCTTC. Residues: CASSRGTSNEQFF.

At least ten counts were recorded for this clone. The genes are TRBV5-4 and TRBJ2-2; D gene uncertain. The V end was cut by 0 bases, the J end by 5 bases, with 8 bases between. CDR1 and CDR2 (germline): SGHNT, YYREEE (reference sequence). The CDR3 has 14 residues. The CDR3 is CASSLADGTGELFF. As DNA, the CDR3 is TGTGCCAGCAGCTTGGCGGACGGGACCGGGGAGCTGTTTTTT.

The rearrangement joins TRBV7-2 to TRBJ1-2; maybe TRBD1 (6 bases). Deletions cut 6 bases from V and 8 bases from J, with 16 bases between. Germline V gives CDR1 SGHTA, CDR2 FQGNSA. CDR3 length equals 13 residues. The CDR3, as DNA: TGTGCCAGCAGTAGGGGGTTTCAGGGCGGCTACACCTTC. As protein: CASSRGFQGGYTF.

V and J are TRBV2 and TRBJ1-2, with unresolved D. CDR3 length: 12 residues. Germline values: CDR1 SNHLY, CDR2 FYNNEI. V was pared by 10 bases and J by 3 bases, with 12 bases between. The CDR3 loop reads CAIKPPHYGYTF. In DNA form, the CDR3 reads TGTGCCATCAAACCACCACACTATGGCTACACCTTC.

This clone was counted between two and nine times. The chain employs TRBV9 and TRBJ2-4; D is perhaps TRBD2 (5 bases). Germline V gene data show CDR1 as SGDLS and CDR2 as YYNGEE. The V gene lost 0 bases and the J gene lost 6 bases, with 13 bases spanning the gap. The CDR3 extends over 15 amino acids. The CDR3 loop reads CASSVGSGIGNIQYF. DNA for the CDR3: TGTGCCAGCAGCGTAGGGTCGGGGATCGGAAACATTCAGTACTTC.

The rearrangement uses TRBV30 and TRBJ1-6, with D hard to call. Germline V gene lookup returns CDR1 GTSNPN and CDR2 SVGIG (reference sequence). This CDR3 spans 13 amino acids. The germline V and J ends were trimmed by 1 base and 7 bases, with 8 bases remaining between them. In DNA, the CDR3 is TGTGCCTGGAGTGGAATTTGGAATTCACCCCTCCACTTT. It yields the protein CAWSGIWNSPLHF.

For the CDR3, the DNA is TGTGCCAGCAGCGTAGAGTGGGGCGGCGAGACCCAGTACTTC. It codes for CASSVEWGGETQYF. V gene TRBV9 combines with J gene TRBJ2-5; the D gene is possibly TRBD1 (5 bases). V was clipped by 0 bases and J by 5 bases, with 11 bases between them. The germline gives CDR1 SGDLS, CDR2 YYNGEE. CDR3 size: 14 residues. Together with reference TRBV9 and TRBJ2-5, the CDR3 gives the full variable domain: DSGVTQTPKHLITATGQRVTLRCSPRSGDLSVYWYQQSLDQGLQFLIQYYNGEERAKGNILERFSAQQFPDLHSELNLSSLELGDSALYFCASSVEWGGETQYFGPGTRLLVL.

This clone was counted a few times. This chain joins TRBV7-2 and TRBJ2-7, with D possibly called TRBD1 or TRBD2 (5 bases each). This CDR3 comprises 14 residues. CDR1 is SGHTA and CDR2 is FQGNSA in the germline V gene. Trimming pared 5 bases from V and 0 bases from J, leaving 11 bases between. The CDR3 reads CASSPGASSYEQYF. The DNA of the CDR3 is TGTGCCAGCAGCCCCGGGGCGAGCTCCTACGAGCAGTACTTC.

This clone turned up a few times. V is TRBV25-1 and J is TRBJ1-6; D call uncertain. The CDR3 runs to 13 residues. Looked up from germline, CDR1 is MGHDK and CDR2 is SYGVNS. V was pared by 7 bases and J by 4 bases, with 8 bases between. In DNA, the CDR3 is TGTGCCAGCACCGCGAAGTATAATTCACCCCTCCACTTT. It codes for CASTAKYNSPLHF.

As to this clone: At the DNA level, this CDR3 is encoded by other sequences in the same sample as well. This chain uses TRBV5-4 with TRBJ1-2; D remains ambiguous. This CDR3 has 13 amino acids. The V end was cut by 4 bases, the J end by 2 bases, with 9 bases between. Looked up from germline, CDR1 is SGHNT and CDR2 is YYREEE (reference sequence). The CDR3 region has the DNA TGTGCCAGCAGCGACGGTTCCAACTATGGCTACACCTTC. Protein sequence: CASSDGSNYGYTF. Based on the CDR3 plus reference TRBV5-4 and TRBJ1-2, the full variable domain is ETGVTQSPTHLIKTRGQQVTLRCSSQSGHNTVSWYQQALGQGPQFIFQYYREEENGRGNFPPRFSGLQFPNYSSELNVNALELDDSALYLCASSDGSNYGYTFGSGTRLTVV.

V and J are TRBV7-9 and TRBJ2-7; TRBD1 agrees at 8 bases. V was clipped by 4 bases and J by 0 bases; unmatched bases: 11. Germline V lookup: CDR1 SEHNR, CDR2 FQNEAQ (reference sequence). The CDR3 length is 17 residues. The CDR3 here is CASSSARDRRSSYEQYF. CDR3 sequence (DNA): TGTGCCAGCAGCTCCGCCCGGGACAGGAGGAGCTCCTACGAGCAGTACTTC. Variable domain in full (rest from reference TRBV7-9 and TRBJ2-7): DTGVSQNPRHKITKRGQNVTFRCDPISEHNRLYWYRQTLGQGPEFLTYFQNEAQLEKSRLLSDRFSAERPKGSFSTLEIQRTEQGDSAMYLCASSSARDRRSSYEQYFGPGTRLTVT.

This clone came up a few times. The chain employs TRBV30 and TRBJ1-2; 7 nucleotides line up with TRBD1. CDR3 size: 13 residues. Germline CDR1 reads GTSNPN; CDR2 reads SVGIG (reference sequence). V gave up 5 bases and J gave up 7 bases; unmatched junction bases: 10. In nucleotides, the CDR3 is TGTGCCTGGGTGAGACAGGGAGGTAGTGGCTACACCTTC. Amino acids: CAWVRQGGSGYTF.

This clone was found a few times. The chain joins TRBV5-1 to TRBJ2-1; the D gene is possibly TRBD2 (6 bases). The CDR3 totals 18 residues. V gave up 0 bases and J gave up 2 bases, with 18 bases separating them. Germline CDR1 is SGHRS and CDR2 is YFSETQ. CDR3 region: CASSLGPAGPGAYNEQFF. The CDR3 DNA follows: TGCGCCAGCAGCTTGGGCCCGGCGGGACCCGGCGCCTACAATGAGCAGTTCTTC.

CDR3 bases: TGTGCCAGCTCCCCTAGACAGGGATCTAGCACAGATACGCAGTATTTT. It specifies CASSPRQGSSTDTQYF. This rearrangement joins TRBV18 to TRBJ2-3; TRBD1 agrees at 7 bases. After removal of 6 bases from V and 0 bases from J, the junction contained 9 bases not matched to a gene. This CDR3 region has 16 residues. Per germline, CDR1 KGHSH and CDR2 LQKENI.